Listed here are 16 T cell receptor beta chains from one sample, sequenced in a study of tumor-infiltrating lymphocytes in primary liver carcinoma. It was unsorted whole blood that yielded blood RNA, and germline DNA was also extracted. Reverse transcription of about 500 ng total RNA with a constant-region primer produced TCR beta cDNA. Libraries for TCR beta were built through three nested multiplex PCR rounds, which together made up a slightly modified ARM-PCR procedure. Use of TRBV1-TRBV30 forward primers with a C-beta reverse primer characterized the first two PCR rounds, which lasted around 9 cycles each. TCRdb called the multiplex PCR reads again in MiXCR, with one record for every CDR3 protein. The data hold 330,000 or so distinct CDR3 sequences, with about 61% observed a single time. Specimen: peripheral blood. These receptors were taken from a man aged 40-49 years with primary liver carcinoma and hepatitis B virus infection.

This clonotype was seen at least ten times. One junction end does not reproduce the germline sequence, and a read error may be involved. The rearrangement links TRBV5-1 to TRBJ2-3, with a tentative D call TRBD2 (5 bases). This CDR3 is built from 12 residues. CDR1 is SGHRS and CDR2 is YFSETQ in the germline V gene. CDR3 amino acids: CASSGSTDTQYF. CDR3 coding DNA: TGTGCCAGCAGCGGTTCCACAGATACGCAGTATTTT.

Comment on this clonotype: One base away lies a much larger clone, so this may be a sequencing read error. The V gene is TRBV29-1, the J gene TRBJ1-5; D remains unclear. Germline lookup yields CDR1 SQVTM and CDR2 ANQGSEA. This CDR3 comprises 14 residues. V lost 7 bases and J lost 1, with 14 bases in between. The CDR3 reads CSAQTGVSNQPQHF. As DNA, the CDR3 is TGCAGCGCCCAAACCGGCGTGAGCAATCAGCCCCAGCATTTT.

The gene calls are TRBV6-4 and TRBJ2-1, with 8 nucleotides matching TRBD2. CDR1 is MRHNA and CDR2 is SNTAGT in the germline V gene. The V segment lost 5 bases and the J segment 9 bases; nucleotides outside the gene matches: 6. This CDR3 has 13 amino acids. CDR3 loop: CASSPGTRVEQFF. In DNA, the CDR3 is TGTGCCAGCAGTCCCGGGACTAGGGTTGAGCAGTTCTTC.

The chain is built from TRBV12-5 and TRBJ2-7, with unresolved D. Germline V gives CDR1 LGHNT, CDR2 FRNRAP. The CDR3 extends over 14 amino acids. The V end lost 4 bases, the J end lost 0 bases, and 10 bases lay between the germline ends. The CDR3 loop reads CASGSGRRSYEQYF. The DNA for the CDR3 is TGTGCTAGTGGTTCCGGCCGCCGCTCCTACGAGCAGTACTTC. The full variable domain, rest sourced from reference TRBV12-5 and TRBJ2-7, is DARVTQTPRHKVTEMGQEVTMRCQPILGHNTVFWYRQTMMQGLELLAYFRNRAPLDDSGMPKDRFSAEMPDATLATLKIQPSEPRDSAVYFCASGSGRRSYEQYFGPGTRLTVT.

About this clonotype itself: One junction end does not reproduce the germline sequence, and a read error may be involved. The chain links TRBV6-5 to TRBJ2-7; D tentatively fits TRBD1 or TRBD2 (5 bases each). This CDR3 has 13 residues. Germline CDR1 and CDR2: MNHEY and SVGAGI. The CDR3 sequence: CASRHDFLGEQYF. Written as DNA, the CDR3 is TGTGCCAGCAGGCACGATTTCCTGGGGGAGCAGTATTTC.

In its sample, this clonotype was seen a few times. The germline gene is not matched at one end of the junction; a read error may be the cause. This rearrangement joins TRBV7-8 to TRBJ1-6, with D uncertain. Germline V gene sequence: CDR1 SGHVS, CDR2 FQNEAQ. The CDR3 contains 14 residues. CDR3 coding DNA: TGTGCCAGCAGCTTAAGCTCCTATAATCCACCCCTCCACTTT. It codes for CASSLSSYNPPLHF.

This clonotype was detected a few times. V is TRBV10-3 and J is TRBJ2-2, with 9 bases aligning to TRBD1. This CDR3 has 16 residues. V lost 2 bases to trimming and J lost 9 bases; unmatched junction nucleotides: 10. Germline values: CDR1 ENHRY, CDR2 SYGVKD. The CDR3 is CAISELPGQGGRELFF. CDR3 coding DNA: TGTGCCATCAGTGAGCTCCCGGGACAGGGAGGCCGGGAGCTGTTTTTT.

A remark on this clonotype: This sequence may be a read error, since a much larger clone differs from it by one base. The chain couples TRBV6-1 to TRBJ1-4, with 7 bases matching TRBD1. V was clipped by 6 bases and J by 3 bases; unmatched bases: 4. The CDR3 consists of 14 residues. Germline V CDR1 and CDR2: MNHNS, SASEGT. The CDR3 DNA sequence: TGTGCCAGCAGCCATGGACAGGCTAATGAAAAACTGTTTTTT. Encoded protein: CASSHGQANEKLFF.

This clonotype came up many times. The rearrangement links TRBV6-1 to TRBJ2-2; a weak D match, TRBD1 (6 bases). This CDR3 has 14 residues. Germline lookup yields CDR1 MNHNS and CDR2 SASEGT. V lost 4 bases and J 7 bases, leaving 13 bases between the germline ends. The CDR3 loop is CASSGHRAVGELFF. The DNA of the CDR3 is TGTGCCAGCAGTGGACACAGGGCAGTCGGGGAGCTGTTTTTT.

In this sample, this clonotype turned up many times. The genes are TRBV6-5 and TRBJ1-2; 7 bases fit TRBD1. This CDR3 contains 14 residues. Looked up from germline, CDR1 is MNHEY and CDR2 is SVGAGI. Trimming removed 2 bases from V and 9 bases from J; junction bases left unmatched: 9. The CDR3 DNA sequence: TGTGCCAGCAGTTACGACAGGGCCCATAAGCGCTACACCTTC. This sequence encodes CASSYDRAHKRYTF.

Points on this clonotype: This may be a read error, as it is one base from a much larger clone. The CDR3 DNA follows: TGTGCCGGCAGTGAAGTCAGGGGTGGGGCTTTCTTT. Translated: CAGSEVRGGAFF. The gene calls are TRBV6-1 and TRBJ1-1; tentative D call: TRBD1 (6 bases). The germline V gene encodes CDR1 MNHNS and CDR2 SASEGT. The length of the CDR3 is 12 residues.

The chain links TRBV5-1 to TRBJ2-5; the match to TRBD1 covers 9 bases. The CDR3 contains 13 residues. Germline CDR1 is SGHRS and CDR2 is YFSETQ. Written as DNA, the CDR3 is TGCGTCAGTGCAACAGGGGGCGGAGAGACCCAGTACTTC. Protein sequence: CVSATGGGETQYF. Supplemented by reference TRBV5-1 and TRBJ2-5, the full variable domain reads KAGVTQTPRYLIKTRGQQVTLSCSPISGHRSVSWYQQTPGQGLQFLFEYFSETQRNKGNFPGRFSGRQFSNSRSEMNVSTLELGDSALYLCVSATGGGETQYFGPGTRLLVL.

A note on this clonotype: A junction end diverges from the germline sequence, so it may reflect a read error. The J gene is TRBJ2-5, the V gene TRBV11-2; 7 bases align to TRBD2. Germline CDR1 and CDR2: SGHAT and FQNNGV. The CDR3 sequence is 15 residues long. The CDR3 protein is CVSSLMGGVEETQYF. CDR3 sequence (DNA): TGTGTCAGCAGCTTGATGGGAGGGGTAGAGGAGACCCAGTATTTC.

Points on this clonotype: This may arise from a read error, as a much more abundant clone is one base away. This chain links TRBV4-1 with TRBJ2-3; D is ambiguous. The CDR3 consists of 16 residues. In germline, CDR1 is MGHRA, CDR2 YSYEKL. DNA for the CDR3: TGCGCCAGCTGCCAAGATTTGGGATTTAGCACAGATACGCAGTATTTT. It codes for CASCQDLGFSTDTQYF.

About this clonotype itself: A junction boundary mismatches the germline segment, possibly from a read error. Here the CDR3 DNA reads TGTACCAGCAGCTTAGACCCACAGAATTACCACGAGCAGTACTTC. Residues: CTSSLDPQNYHEQYF. The V and J genes are TRBV11-2 and TRBJ2-7, with no clear D. Germline CDR1 reads SGHAT; CDR2 reads FQNNGV. The CDR3 is made up of 15 amino acids.

This sequence joins TRBV29-1 and TRBJ2-1; the D is unclear. This CDR3 comprises 14 residues. V was trimmed by 6 bases and J by 5 bases, leaving 17 bases between them. Germline V gene data show CDR1 as SQVTM and CDR2 as ANQGSEA. The CDR3 DNA sequence: TGCAGCGTACTCAGTGGACCAGGCGACAATGAGCAGTTCTTC. The encoded protein is CSVLSGPGDNEQFF.